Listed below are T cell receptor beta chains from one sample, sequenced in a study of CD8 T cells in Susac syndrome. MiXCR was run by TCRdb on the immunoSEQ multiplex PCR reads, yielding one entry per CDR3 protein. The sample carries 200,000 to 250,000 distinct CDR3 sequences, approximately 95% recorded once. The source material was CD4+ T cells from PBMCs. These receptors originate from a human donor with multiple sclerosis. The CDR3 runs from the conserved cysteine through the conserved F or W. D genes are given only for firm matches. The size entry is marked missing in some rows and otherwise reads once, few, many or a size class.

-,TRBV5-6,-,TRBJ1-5,CASSLTGVQPQHF,TGTGCCAGCAGCTTGACTGGGGTCCAGCCCCAGCATTTT
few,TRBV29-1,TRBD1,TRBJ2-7,CSVVGTGFNYEQYF,TGCAGCGTTGTCGGGACAGGGTTTAACTACGAGCAGTACTTC
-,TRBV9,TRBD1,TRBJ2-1,CASSARDRDNEQFF,TGTGCCAGCAGCGCCCGGGACAGGGACAATGAGCAGTTCTTC
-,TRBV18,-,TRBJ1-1,CASELRGEAFF,TGTGCCAGCGAACTCAGGGGAGAGGCTTTCTTT
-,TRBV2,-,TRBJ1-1,CASSMVLNTEAFF,TGTGCCAGCAGTATGGTCCTGAACACTGAAGCTTTCTTT
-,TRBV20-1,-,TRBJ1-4,CSVLTLTGTHRGLGKLFF,TGCAGTGTCCTAACACTCACGGGGACGCACCGGGGGCTCGGAAAACTGTTTTTT
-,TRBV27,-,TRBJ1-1,CASSTLLRVSNTEAFF,TGTGCCAGCAGTACACTGCTTCGGGTCTCGAACACTGAAGCTTTCTTT
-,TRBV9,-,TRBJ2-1,CASNRDWDYNEQFF,TGTGCCAGCAACCGGGACTGGGACTACAATGAGCAGTTCTTC
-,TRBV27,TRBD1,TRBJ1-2,CASSPSDRALGYTF,TGTGCCAGCAGTCCGTCAGACAGGGCTCTCGGCTACACCTTC
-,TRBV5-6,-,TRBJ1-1,CASSRGRMNTEAFF,TGTGCCAGCAGCCGGGGAAGGATGAACACTGAAGCTTTCTTT
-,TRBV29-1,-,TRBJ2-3,CSVGPGQITDTQYF,TGCAGCGTTGGCCCTGGGCAGATCACAGATACGCAGTATTTT
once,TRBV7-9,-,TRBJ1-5,CASSPGSGRNQPQHF,TGTGCCAGCAGCCCAGGGTCTGGGCGCAATCAGCCCCAGCATTTT
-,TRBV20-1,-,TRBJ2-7,CSARDYRYSSGEQYF,TGCAGTGCTAGAGATTATAGGTACAGCTCGGGCGAGCAGTACTTC
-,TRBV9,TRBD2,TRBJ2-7,CASSASGTSGRAGEQYF,TGTGCCAGCAGCGCCTCCGGGACTAGCGGGAGGGCGGGCGAGCAGTACTTC
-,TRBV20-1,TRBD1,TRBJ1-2,CSAPTGGYGYTF,TGCAGTGCTCCAACAGGGGGCTATGGCTACACCTTC
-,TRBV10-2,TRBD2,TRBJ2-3,CASSEAGGDGTDTQYF,TGCGCCAGCAGTGAGGCTGGGGGGGACGGCACAGATACGCAGTATTTT
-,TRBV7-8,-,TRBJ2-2,CASSSGTDTGELFF,TGTGCCAGCAGCTCCGGGACGGACACCGGGGAGCTGTTTTTT
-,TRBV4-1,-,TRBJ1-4,CASSLPQEKLFF,TGCGCCAGCAGCCTCCCCCAAGAAAAACTGTTTTTT
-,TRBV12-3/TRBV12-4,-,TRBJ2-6,CASRPRGANVLTF,TGTGCCAGCAGACCAAGGGGGGCCAACGTCCTGACTTTC
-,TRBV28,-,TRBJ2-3,CASRTADTQYF,TGTGCCAGCAGGACTGCAGATACGCAGTATTTT
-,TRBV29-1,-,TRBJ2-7,CSVARGSEQYF,TGCAGCGTAGCCCGGGGAAGCGAGCAGTACTTC
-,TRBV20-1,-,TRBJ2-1,CSVNPYNEQFF,TGCAGTGTTAACCCTTACAATGAGCAGTTCTTC
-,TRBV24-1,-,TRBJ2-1,CATSDALHTGNEQFF,TGTGCCACCAGTGACGCGTTACACACAGGGAATGAGCAGTTCTTC
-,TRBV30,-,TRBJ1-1,CAWSPTHTEAFF,TGTGCCTGGAGTCCCACGCACACTGAAGCTTTCTTT
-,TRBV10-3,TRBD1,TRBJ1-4,CAIRGTGEKLFF,TGTGCCATCAGAGGGACAGGGGAAAAACTGTTTTTT
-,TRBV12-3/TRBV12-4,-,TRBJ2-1,CASRGDFNEQFF,TGTGCCAGCAGGGGCGACTTCAATGAGCAGTTCTTC
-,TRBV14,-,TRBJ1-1,CASRKGTEAFF,TGTGCCAGCCGGAAGGGCACTGAAGCTTTCTTT
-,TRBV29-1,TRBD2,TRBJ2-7,CSVGTRLAGSEQYF,TGCAGCGTGGGGACTAGACTAGCGGGAAGCGAGCAGTACTTC
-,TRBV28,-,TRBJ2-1,CASSLKGTLDRRFF,TGTGCCAGCAGTTTGAAAGGGACCCTAGACAGGCGGTTCTTC
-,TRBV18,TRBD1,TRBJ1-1,CASSPFGQGNTEAFF,TGTGCCAGCTCACCATTCGGACAGGGCAACACTGAAGCTTTCTTT
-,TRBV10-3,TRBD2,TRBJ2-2,CAIRPTSGVARGSGELFF,TGTGCCATCAGGCCTACTAGCGGTGTTGCCCGCGGGTCCGGGGAGCTGTTTTTT
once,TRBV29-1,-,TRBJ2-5,CSVLNWGLGETQYF,TGCAGCGTCCTGAATTGGGGGCTTGGGGAGACCCAGTACTTC
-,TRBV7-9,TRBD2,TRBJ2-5,CASSLGLAGGPVQETQYF,TGTGCCAGCAGCTTAGGACTAGCGGGAGGGCCGGTCCAAGAGACCCAGTACTTC
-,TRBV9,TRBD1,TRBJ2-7,CASSVGTGGGYEQYF,TGTGCCAGCAGCGTAGGGACAGGGGGTGGCTACGAGCAGTACTTC
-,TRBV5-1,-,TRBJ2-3,CASSPAPVTADTQYF,TGCGCCAGCAGCCCGGCCCCCGTGACAGCAGATACGCAGTATTTT
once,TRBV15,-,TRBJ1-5,CATSRDPRSNQPQHF,TGTGCCACCAGCAGAGATCCGCGGAGCAATCAGCCCCAGCATTTT
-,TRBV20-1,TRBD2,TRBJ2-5,CSARLAGAEETQYF,TGCAGTGCGAGACTAGCGGGAGCGGAGGAGACCCAGTACTTC
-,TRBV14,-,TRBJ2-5,CASSQPGWRSETQYF,TGTGCCAGCAGCCAACCCGGGTGGAGATCAGAGACCCAGTACTTC
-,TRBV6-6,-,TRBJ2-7,CASSITPSYEQYF,TGTGCCAGCAGTATTACACCTTCCTACGAGCAGTACTTC
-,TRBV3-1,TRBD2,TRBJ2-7,CASSQQGLAHEQYF,TGTGCCAGCAGCCAGCAAGGACTAGCTCACGAGCAGTACTTC
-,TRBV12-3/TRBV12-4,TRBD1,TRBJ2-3,CASRLRQGPRPTDTQYF,TGTGCCAGCAGGTTAAGACAGGGCCCGAGACCCACAGATACGCAGTATTTT
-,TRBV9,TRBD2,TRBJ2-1,CASSRLAGDRNEQFF,TGTGCCAGCAGCAGACTTGCGGGAGATCGAAATGAGCAGTTCTTC
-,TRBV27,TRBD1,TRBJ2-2,CASFSGQGWAGELFF,TGTGCCAGCTTCTCGGGACAGGGATGGGCCGGGGAGCTGTTTTTT
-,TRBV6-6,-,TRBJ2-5,CASSYRGFGETQYF,TGTGCCAGCAGTTATCGAGGTTTTGGGGAGACCCAGTACTTC
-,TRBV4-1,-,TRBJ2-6,CASSQPPGANVLTF,TGCGCCAGCAGCCAGCCTCCTGGGGCCAACGTCCTGACTTTC
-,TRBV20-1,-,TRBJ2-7,CSARVTTLTGEQYF,TGCAGTGCTAGAGTGACTACCTTGACGGGGGAGCAGTACTTC
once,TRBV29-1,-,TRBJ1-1,CSHLGPLNTEAFF,TGCAGCCATCTCGGACCCCTCAACACTGAAGCTTTCTTT
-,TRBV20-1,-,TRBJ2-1,CSARASGSYNEQFF,TGCAGTGCTAGAGCTTCAGGGTCCTACAATGAGCAGTTCTTC
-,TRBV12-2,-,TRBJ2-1,CASRWSPTSGSLDEQFF,TGTGCAAGTCGCTGGTCCCCGACTAGCGGGAGTCTAGATGAGCAGTTCTTC
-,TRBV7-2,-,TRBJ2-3,CASSLSAGSSTDTQYF,TGTGCCAGCAGCTTATCCGCGGGATCTAGCACAGATACGCAGTATTTT
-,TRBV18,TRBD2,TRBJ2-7,CASSSPTSPSSYEQYF,TGTGCCAGCTCATCGCCGACTAGCCCTAGCTCCTACGAGCAGTACTTC
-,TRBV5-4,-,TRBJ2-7,CASSNGAYEQYF,TGTGCCAGCAGTAACGGGGCGTACGAGCAGTACTTC
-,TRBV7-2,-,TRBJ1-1,CASSLGGAGLNTEAFF,TGTGCCAGCAGCTTAGGAGGGGCTGGATTGAACACTGAAGCTTTCTTT
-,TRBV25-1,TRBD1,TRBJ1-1,CASSVQGGGYTEAFF,TGTGCCAGCAGTGTCCAGGGGGGGGGCTACACTGAAGCTTTCTTT
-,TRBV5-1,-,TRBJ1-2,CASLPEGLGYGYTF,TGCGCCAGCCTCCCAGAGGGCTTGGGCTATGGCTACACCTTC
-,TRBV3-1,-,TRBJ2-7,CASSQPGLGTYEQYF,TGTGCCAGCAGCCAACCGGGACTCGGAACCTACGAGCAGTACTTC
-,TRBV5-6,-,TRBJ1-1,CASSTAVRSNTEAFF,TGTGCCAGCAGCACCGCCGTCAGATCGAACACTGAAGCTTTCTTT
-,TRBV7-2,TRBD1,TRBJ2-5,CASSALRGQGAATQYF,TGTGCCAGCAGCGCTCTGCGGGGACAGGGGGCCGCGACCCAGTACTTC
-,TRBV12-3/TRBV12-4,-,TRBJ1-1,CASSTTGGTEAFF,TGTGCCAGCAGTACGACAGGAGGGACTGAAGCTTTCTTT
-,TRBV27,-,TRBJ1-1,CASSFRDMAEAFF,TGTGCCAGCAGTTTTAGGGATATGGCTGAAGCTTTCTTT